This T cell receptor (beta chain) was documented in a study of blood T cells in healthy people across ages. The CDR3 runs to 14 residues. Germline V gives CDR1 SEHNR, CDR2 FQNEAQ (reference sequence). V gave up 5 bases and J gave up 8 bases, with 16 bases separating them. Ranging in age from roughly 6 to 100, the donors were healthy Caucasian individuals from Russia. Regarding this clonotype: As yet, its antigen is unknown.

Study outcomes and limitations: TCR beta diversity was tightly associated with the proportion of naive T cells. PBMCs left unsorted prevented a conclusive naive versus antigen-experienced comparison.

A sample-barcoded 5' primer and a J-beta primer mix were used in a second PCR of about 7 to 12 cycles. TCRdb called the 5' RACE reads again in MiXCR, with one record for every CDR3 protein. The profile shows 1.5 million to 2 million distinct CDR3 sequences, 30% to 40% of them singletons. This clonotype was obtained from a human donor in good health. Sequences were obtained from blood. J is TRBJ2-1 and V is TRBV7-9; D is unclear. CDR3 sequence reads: CASSPFGIIDEQFF. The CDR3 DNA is TGTGCCAGCAGCCCCTTCGGAATTATCGATGAGCAGTTCTTC.